This TCR beta chain was sequenced for a study of spatial heterogeneity in lung cancer. Study-level results: Ubiquitous and regional nonsynonymous mutations were tracked by counts of ubiquitous and regional expanded TCRs, respectively. It was found that expanded intratumoral alpha and beta TCR counts tracked tumor mutation counts.

As for time point: sample taken at primary tumor resection. The cohort: over 70 early-stage, untreated non-small cell lung cancer patients. Whole RNA from tumor, nontumor lung or frozen PBMC was sequenced unsorted. One entry per CDR3 protein results from TCRdb running MiXCR on the 5' RACE reads. The data show about 11,000 distinct CDR3 sequences, with about 5.5% seen just once and 9.5% to 15% held by the top ten. This clonotype was found many times. Its specificity is not known. Germline CDR1 LNHNV, CDR2 YYDKDF (reference sequence). V was cut by 1 base and J by 0 bases, with 13 bases left in between. The CDR3 runs 17 residues.

This material consisted of lung tumor tissue, taken at surgery. The chain combines TRBV15 with TRBJ2-1; D unresolved. The receptor comes from a male donor with early-stage non-small cell lung cancer. The CDR3 DNA reads as TGTGCCACCAGCAGAGTTCCCGGGTTTAGCTCCTACAATGAGCAGTTCTTC. Translated, it gives CATSRVPGFSSYNEQFF. Together with reference TRBV15 and TRBJ2-1, the CDR3 gives the full variable domain: DAMVIQNPRYQVTQFGKPVTLSCSQTLNHNVMYWYQQKSSQAPKLLFHYYDKDFNNEADTPDNFQSRRPNTSFCFLDIRSPGLGDTAMYLCATSRVPGFSSYNEQFFGPGTRLTVL.